The T cell receptor (beta chain) under discussion was sequenced for a study of technical replicates of blood from a handful of donors. TCRdb keeps only in-frame clones here, not all; method: immunoSEQ multiplex PCR. The sample has approximately 78,000 clones; roughly 92% are singletons. The receptor comes from a human donor in good health. The sample consisted of T cells isolated from PBMCs.

This CDR3 reads CASTLTGGGQPQHF. The CDR3 coding sequence is TGTGCCAGCACCCTGACAGGGGGCGGGCAGCCCCAGCATTTT. This chain connects TRBV28 to TRBJ1-5; 10 bases align to TRBD1. V dropped 7 bases and J dropped 7; count of bases not matched to a gene: 7. Germline V lookup: CDR1 MDHEN, CDR2 SYDVKM. The CDR3 spans 14 residues.